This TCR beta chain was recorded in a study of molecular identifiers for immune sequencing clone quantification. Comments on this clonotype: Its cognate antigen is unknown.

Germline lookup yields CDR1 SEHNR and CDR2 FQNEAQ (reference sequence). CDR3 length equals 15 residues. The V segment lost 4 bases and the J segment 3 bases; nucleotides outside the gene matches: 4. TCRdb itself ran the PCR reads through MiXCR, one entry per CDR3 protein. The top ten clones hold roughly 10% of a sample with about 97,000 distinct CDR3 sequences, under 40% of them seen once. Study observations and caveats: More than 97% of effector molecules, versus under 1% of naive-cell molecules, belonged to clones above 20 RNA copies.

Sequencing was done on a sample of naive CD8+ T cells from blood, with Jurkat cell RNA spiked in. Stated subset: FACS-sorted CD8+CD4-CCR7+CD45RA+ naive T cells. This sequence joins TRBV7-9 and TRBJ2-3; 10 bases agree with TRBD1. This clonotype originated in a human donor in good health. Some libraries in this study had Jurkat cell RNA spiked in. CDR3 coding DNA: TGTGCCAGCAGCTACAGACAGGGGGCGACAGATACGCAGTATTTT. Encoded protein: CASSYRQGATDTQYF.